This note documents a single TCR beta chain sequence. This entry comes from a study of T cells in Graves' hyperthyroidism and ophthalmopathy. Study overall: Initial diagnosis, before any treatment, was when peripheral blood was collected.

The CDR3 covers 16 residues. The ends lost 0 bases at V and 5 bases at J; junction bases unmatched: 7. From germline, CDR1 is MGHRA and CDR2 YSYEKL. Amplified TCR beta CDR3 regions came from RNA transcripts. When the TCR CDR3 underwent first-round RT-PCR, the HTBI primer set was used. TCRdb analysed the multiplex PCR reads with MiXCR anew, one entry per CDR3 protein. The sample carries some 720,000 distinct CDR3 sequences, about a sixth recorded once. Sequenced input: blood. V gene TRBV4-1 combines with J gene TRBJ2-5; 9 bases align to TRBD1. The receptor comes from a man in his late teens or twenties with Graves' hyperthyroidism. The CDR3 DNA reads TGCGCCAGCAGCCAAGATTTCAACAGGGGGCAGGAGACCCAGTACTTC. Translated: CASSQDFNRGQETQYF.